This T cell receptor (beta chain) was profiled in a study of blood T cell repertoires in COVID-19 (dated by TCRdb to between 2020 and 2021). Broadly, across the study: Samples covering the acute and convalescent phases of COVID-19 were provided by collaborators in the United States, Italy and Spain. The material from the prospective study consisted of cDNA or gDNA derived from T cells, B-cell-depleted T cells, or PBMCs. Deeply sampled blood TCRbeta repertoires from subjects exposed to, actively infected with, or recovered from COVID-19 were included in the dataset. The repertoires were made available in a free public database intended to serve as a resource for research on the immune response to SARS-CoV-2. The samples were drawn from two sources: the first 160 participants of the ongoing ImmuneRACE study, and approximately 1,300 subjects contributed by 6 global collaborators. The sample metadata nearly always contained a de-identified subject ID, COVID-19 status, age in years and sex. Where available, HLA class I and class II types were obtained from metadata supplied by the sample provider rather than from assay-based typing. Results and caveats for the whole study, not just this receptor: Clinical and demographic metadata were provided uncurated, with the amount varying by source and participant.

TCRbeta CDR3 regions were amplified from genomic DNA using the immunoSEQ Assay, a bias-controlled multiplex PCR. Per the source publication's procedure: The number of nucleated cells in each sample was estimated from the amplification of reference gene primers within the assay. To quantify the absolute abundance of each unique TCRbeta CDR3 rearrangement, sequence reads were collapsed and filtered. For each sample, productive Simpson clonality was calculated as the square root of Simpson's diversity index over productive rearrangements. TCRdb took over this immuneACCESS table, retaining in-frame rearrangements with V and J assigned. Such tables are incomplete; in checked studies, under half of the missing clones stem from an unresolved V gene, and the remainder is unexplained. V and J calls and clone size are copied from that table; D and trimming were computed from the DNA. The sample table shows some 26,000 clones, and approximately 80% are seen once. The ten largest clones add up to about 67% of the sample.

Turning to this clone: Its antigen is still unknown. Base qualities are not recorded, but no much larger clone differs from it by a single base.

The collaborating institutions used their own protocols to collect whole blood in K2EDTA tubes. For TCRbeta analysis, collaborators shipped samples in one of three forms: frozen whole blood, isolated PBMCs, or DNA extracted from either of those sample types. This receptor was obtained from an older man with acute or convalescent COVID-19. The material sequenced was peripheral blood.

CDR3 protein: CASSATSGLNEQYF. The nucleotide sequence reads TGTGCCAGCAGCGCAACTAGCGGGCTAAACGAGCAGTACTTC. Here the chain combines TRBV9 and TRBJ2-7, with 9 bases aligning to TRBD2. Here V drops 3 bases and J drops 5 bases, and the junction holds 6 bases not matched to any gene. The CDR3, from cysteine to phenylalanine, totals 14 residues. Only the CDR3 DNA is retained, 42 bases long and in frame from the first base. Sequences SGDLS (CDR1) and YYNGEE (CDR2) are obtained from the germline V gene.